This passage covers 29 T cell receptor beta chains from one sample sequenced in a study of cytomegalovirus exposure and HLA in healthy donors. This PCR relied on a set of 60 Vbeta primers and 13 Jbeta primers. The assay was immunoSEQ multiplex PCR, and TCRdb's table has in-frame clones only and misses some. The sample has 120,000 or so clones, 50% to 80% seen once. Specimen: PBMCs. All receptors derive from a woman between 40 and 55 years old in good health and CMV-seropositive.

CDR3 residues: CASTPPGMGGETQYF. CDR3 coding DNA: TGCGCCAGCACCCCCCCCGGGATGGGAGGGGAGACCCAGTACTTC. The chain has TRBV5-1 and TRBJ2-5, with 7 bases that match TRBD2. With 6 bases clipped from V and 5 bases from J, the junction kept 13 bases outside the gene matches. The CDR3 covers 15 residues. The germline CDR1 and CDR2 sequences are SGHRS and YFSETQ.

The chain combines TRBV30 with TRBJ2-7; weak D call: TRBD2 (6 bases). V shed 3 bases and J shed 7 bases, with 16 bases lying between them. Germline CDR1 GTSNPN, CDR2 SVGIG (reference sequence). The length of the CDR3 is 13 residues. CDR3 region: CAWSPFLEGEQYF. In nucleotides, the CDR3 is TGTGCCTGGAGCCCCTTCTTGGAGGGAGAGCAGTACTTC.

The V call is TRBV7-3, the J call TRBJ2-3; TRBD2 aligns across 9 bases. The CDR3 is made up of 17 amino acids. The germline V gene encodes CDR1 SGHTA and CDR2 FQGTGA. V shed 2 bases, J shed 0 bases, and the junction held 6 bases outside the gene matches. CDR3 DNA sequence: TGTGCCAGCAGCTTAGGGACTAGCCGAACTAGCACAGATACGCAGTATTTT. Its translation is CASSLGTSRTSTDTQYF.

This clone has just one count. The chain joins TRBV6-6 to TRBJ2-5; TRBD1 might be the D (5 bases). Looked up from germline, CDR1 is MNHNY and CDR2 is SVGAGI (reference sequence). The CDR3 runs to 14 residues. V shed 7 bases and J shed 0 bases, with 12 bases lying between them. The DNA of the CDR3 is TGTGCCAGCAATGGGGCGGACCACCAAGAGACCCAGTACTTC. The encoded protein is CASNGADHQETQYF.

CDR3 DNA: TGTGCCAGCAGTTACGACGACAGGGCTACTGAAGCTTTCTTT. Translation gives CASSYDDRATEAFF. J is TRBJ1-1 and V is TRBV6-5, with 7 bases fitting TRBD1. Germline-derived CDR1 and CDR2 are MNHEY and SVGAGI. This CDR3 is 14 amino acids long. V shed 2 bases, J shed 5 bases, and the junction held 5 bases outside the gene matches.

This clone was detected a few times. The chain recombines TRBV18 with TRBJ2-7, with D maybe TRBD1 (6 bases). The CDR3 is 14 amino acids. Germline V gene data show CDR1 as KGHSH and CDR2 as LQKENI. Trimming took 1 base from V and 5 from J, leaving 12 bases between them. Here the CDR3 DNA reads TGTGCCAGCTCACCACTCATCAGGGGAGACGAGCAGTACTTC. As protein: CASSPLIRGDEQYF.

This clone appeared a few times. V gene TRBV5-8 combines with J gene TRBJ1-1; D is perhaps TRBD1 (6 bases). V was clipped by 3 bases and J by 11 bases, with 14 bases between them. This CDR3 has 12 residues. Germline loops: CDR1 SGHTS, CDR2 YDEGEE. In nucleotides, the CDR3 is TGTGCCAGCAGCTACTGGCAGGGGTTTGCTTTCTTT. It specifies CASSYWQGFAFF.

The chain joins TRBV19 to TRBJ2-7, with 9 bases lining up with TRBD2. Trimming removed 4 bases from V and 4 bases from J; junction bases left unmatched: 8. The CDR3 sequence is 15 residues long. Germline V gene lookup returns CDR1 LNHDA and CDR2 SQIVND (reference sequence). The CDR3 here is CASSNPSGRSYEQYF. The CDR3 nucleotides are TGTGCCAGTAGTAACCCAAGCGGGAGGTCTTACGAGCAGTACTTC.

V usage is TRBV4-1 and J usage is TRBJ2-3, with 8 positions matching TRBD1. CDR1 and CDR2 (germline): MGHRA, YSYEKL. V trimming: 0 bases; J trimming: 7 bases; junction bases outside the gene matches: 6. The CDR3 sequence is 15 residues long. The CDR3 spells CASSQDPGGAHTQYF. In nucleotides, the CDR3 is TGCGCCAGCAGCCAAGATCCAGGGGGCGCGCATACGCAGTATTTT.

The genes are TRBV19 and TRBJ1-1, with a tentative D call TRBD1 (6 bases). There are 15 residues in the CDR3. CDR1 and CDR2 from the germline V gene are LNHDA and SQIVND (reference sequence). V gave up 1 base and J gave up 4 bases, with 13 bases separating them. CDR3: CASSIGRTGTTEAFF. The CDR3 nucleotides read TGTGCCAGTAGTATAGGCCGTACAGGGACCACTGAAGCTTTCTTT.

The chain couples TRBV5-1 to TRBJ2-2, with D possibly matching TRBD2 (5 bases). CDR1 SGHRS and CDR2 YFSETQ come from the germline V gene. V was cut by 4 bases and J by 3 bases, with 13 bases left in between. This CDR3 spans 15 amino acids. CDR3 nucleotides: TGCGCCAGCAGCCCCGGACTTCTCGACACCGGGGAGCTGTTTTTT. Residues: CASSPGLLDTGELFF.

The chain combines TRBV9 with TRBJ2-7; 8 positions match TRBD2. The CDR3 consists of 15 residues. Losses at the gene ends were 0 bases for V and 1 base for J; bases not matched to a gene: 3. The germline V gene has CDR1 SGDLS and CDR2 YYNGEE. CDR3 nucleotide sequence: TGTGCCAGCAGCGTAGACCCGGGGGGGTCCTACGAGCAGTACTTC. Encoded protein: CASSVDPGGSYEQYF.

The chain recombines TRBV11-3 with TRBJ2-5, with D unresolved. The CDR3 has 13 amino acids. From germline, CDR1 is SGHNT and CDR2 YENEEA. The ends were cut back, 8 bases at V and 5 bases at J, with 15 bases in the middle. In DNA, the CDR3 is TGTGCCAGCCGCGCCCAATCCGGGGAGACCCAGTACTTC. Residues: CASRAQSGETQYF.

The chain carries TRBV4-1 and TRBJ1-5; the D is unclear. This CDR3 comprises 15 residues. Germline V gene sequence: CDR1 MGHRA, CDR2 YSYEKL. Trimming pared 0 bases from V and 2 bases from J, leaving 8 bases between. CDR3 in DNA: TGCGCCAGCAGCCAAGAGGGCAGTCGCAATCAGCCCCAGCATTTT. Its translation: CASSQEGSRNQPQHF.

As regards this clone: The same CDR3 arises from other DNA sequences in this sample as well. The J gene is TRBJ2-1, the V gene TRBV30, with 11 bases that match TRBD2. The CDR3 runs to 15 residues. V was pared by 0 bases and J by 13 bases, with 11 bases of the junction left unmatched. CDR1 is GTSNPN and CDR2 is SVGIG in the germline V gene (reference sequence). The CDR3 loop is CAWSVRLAGTFPQFF. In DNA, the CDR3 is TGTGCCTGGAGTGTACGACTAGCGGGGACCTTCCCCCAGTTCTTC.

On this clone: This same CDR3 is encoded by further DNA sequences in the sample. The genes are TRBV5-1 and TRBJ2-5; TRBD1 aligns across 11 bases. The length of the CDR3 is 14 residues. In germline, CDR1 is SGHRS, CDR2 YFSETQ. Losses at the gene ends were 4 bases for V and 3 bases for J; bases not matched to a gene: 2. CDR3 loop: CASSRGQGEETQYF. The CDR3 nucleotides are TGCGCCAGCAGCCGGGGACAGGGGGAAGAGACCCAGTACTTC.

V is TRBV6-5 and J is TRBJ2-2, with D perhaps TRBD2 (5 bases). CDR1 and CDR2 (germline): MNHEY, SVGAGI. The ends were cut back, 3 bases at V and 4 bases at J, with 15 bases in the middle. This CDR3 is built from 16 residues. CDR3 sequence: CASSYTRVSSTGELFF. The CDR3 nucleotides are TGTGCCAGCAGTTATACTAGAGTCAGTAGCACCGGGGAGCTGTTTTTT.

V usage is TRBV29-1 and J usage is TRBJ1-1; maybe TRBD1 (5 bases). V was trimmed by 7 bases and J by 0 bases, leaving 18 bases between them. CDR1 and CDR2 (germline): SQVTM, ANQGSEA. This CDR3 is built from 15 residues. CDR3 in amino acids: CSAALGRLMNTEAFF. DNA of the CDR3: TGCAGCGCCGCCCTGGGGCGGTTAATGAACACTGAAGCTTTCTTT.

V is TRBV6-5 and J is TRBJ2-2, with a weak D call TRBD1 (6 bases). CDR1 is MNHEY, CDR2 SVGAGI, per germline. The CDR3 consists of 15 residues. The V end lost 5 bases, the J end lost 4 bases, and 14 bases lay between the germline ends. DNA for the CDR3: TGTGCCAGCAGTCCGTGGACAGCGCTCACCGGGGAGCTGTTTTTT. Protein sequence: CASSPWTALTGELFF.

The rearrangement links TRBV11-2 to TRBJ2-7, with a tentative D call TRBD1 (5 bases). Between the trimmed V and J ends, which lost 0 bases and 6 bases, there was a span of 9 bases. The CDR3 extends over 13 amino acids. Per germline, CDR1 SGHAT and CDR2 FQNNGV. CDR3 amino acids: CASSLDRAREQYF. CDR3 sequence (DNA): TGTGCCAGCAGCTTAGACAGGGCCCGCGAGCAGTACTTC.

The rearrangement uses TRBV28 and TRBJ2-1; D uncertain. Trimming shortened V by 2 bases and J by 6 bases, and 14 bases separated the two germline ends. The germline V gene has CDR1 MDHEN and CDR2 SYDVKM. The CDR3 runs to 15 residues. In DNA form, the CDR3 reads TGTGCCAGCAGTTTAAGTGCCACTATGTCCAATGAGCAGTTCTTC. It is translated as CASSLSATMSNEQFF.

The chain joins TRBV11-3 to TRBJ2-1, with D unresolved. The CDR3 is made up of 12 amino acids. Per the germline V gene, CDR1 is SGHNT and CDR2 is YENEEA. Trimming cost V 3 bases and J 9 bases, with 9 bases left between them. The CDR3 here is CASSFEIGEQFF. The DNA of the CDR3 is TGTGCCAGCAGCTTCGAGATCGGTGAGCAGTTCTTC. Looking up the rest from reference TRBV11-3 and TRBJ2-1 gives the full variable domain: EAGVVQSPRYKIIEKKQPVAFWCNPISGHNTLYWYLQNLGQGPELLIRYENEEAVDDSQLPKDRFSAERLKGVDSTLKIQPAELGDSAVYLCASSFEIGEQFFGPGTRLTVL.

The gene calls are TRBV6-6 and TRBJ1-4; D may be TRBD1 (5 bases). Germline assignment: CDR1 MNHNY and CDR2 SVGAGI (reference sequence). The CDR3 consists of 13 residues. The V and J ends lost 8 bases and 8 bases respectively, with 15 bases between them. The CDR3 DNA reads TGTGCCAGCGGGGCCAGGGCCTCCGAAAAACTGTTTTTT. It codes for CASGARASEKLFF.

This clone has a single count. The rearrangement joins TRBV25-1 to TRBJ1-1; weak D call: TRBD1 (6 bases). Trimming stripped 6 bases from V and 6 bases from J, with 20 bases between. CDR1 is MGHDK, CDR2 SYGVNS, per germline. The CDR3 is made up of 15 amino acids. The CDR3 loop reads CASRRVGAPASEAFF. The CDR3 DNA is TGTGCCAGCAGGAGGGTGGGGGCCCCCGCGTCTGAAGCTTTCTTT.

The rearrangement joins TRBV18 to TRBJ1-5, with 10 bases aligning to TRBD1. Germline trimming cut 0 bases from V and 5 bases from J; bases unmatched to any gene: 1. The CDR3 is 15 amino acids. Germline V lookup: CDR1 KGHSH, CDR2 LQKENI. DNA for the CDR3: TGTGCCAGCTCACCACCGGGACAGGGGCATCAGCCCCAGCATTTT. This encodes CASSPPGQGHQPQHF.

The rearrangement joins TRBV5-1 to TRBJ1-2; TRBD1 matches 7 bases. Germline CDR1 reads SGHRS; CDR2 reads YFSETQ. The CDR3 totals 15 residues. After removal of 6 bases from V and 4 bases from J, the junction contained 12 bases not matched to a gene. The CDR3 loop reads CASKQVEGAGYGYTF. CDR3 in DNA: TGCGCCAGCAAACAAGTGGAGGGGGCAGGCTATGGCTACACCTTC.

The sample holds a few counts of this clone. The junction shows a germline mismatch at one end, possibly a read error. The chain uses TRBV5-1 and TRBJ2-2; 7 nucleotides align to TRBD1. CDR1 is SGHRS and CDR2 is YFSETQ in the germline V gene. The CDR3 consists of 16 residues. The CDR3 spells CASSTTGEPNTGKLFF. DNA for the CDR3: TGCGCCAGCAGCACCACAGGGGAGCCAAACACCGGGAAGCTGTTTTTT.

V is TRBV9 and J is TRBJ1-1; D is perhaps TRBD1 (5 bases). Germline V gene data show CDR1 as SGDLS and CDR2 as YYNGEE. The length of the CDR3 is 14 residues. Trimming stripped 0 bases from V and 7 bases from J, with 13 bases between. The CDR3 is CASSVEGGAGEAFF. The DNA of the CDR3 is TGTGCCAGCAGCGTAGAAGGTGGGGCAGGTGAAGCTTTCTTT. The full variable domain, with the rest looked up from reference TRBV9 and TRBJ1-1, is DSGVTQTPKHLITATGQRVTLRCSPRSGDLSVYWYQQSLDQGLQFLIQYYNGEERAKGNILERFSAQQFPDLHSELNLSSLELGDSALYFCASSVEGGAGEAFFGQGTRLTVV.

Written as DNA, the CDR3 is TGTGCCAGCAGGTTCGCCCGGGACAGGGCGTTGGGTGGCTACACCTTC. This codes for CASRFARDRALGGYTF. V and J are TRBV13 and TRBJ1-2; 9 bases are a match to TRBD1. In germline, CDR1 is PRHDT, CDR2 FYEKMQ (reference sequence). With V trimmed by 6 bases and J by 7 bases, 15 bases remained unmatched. The CDR3 runs to 16 residues.